Presented here are 27 T cell receptor beta chains from one specimen sequenced in a study of T cell changes during pregnancy in multiple sclerosis. Generated by immunoSEQ multiplex PCR, the TCRdb table keeps only in-frame clones and is missing some. The sample shows under 55,000 clones, roughly 90% of them seen only once. Here the sequenced sample was peripheral blood, taken in the first trimester of pregnancy. These receptors were obtained from a female donor with multiple sclerosis, enrolled in a pregnancy study.

This chain connects TRBV6-1 to TRBJ2-5; 7 bases agree with TRBD1. The CDR3 totals 13 residues. Germline V lookup: CDR1 MNHNS, CDR2 SASEGT. Unmatched junction bases numbered 5, after V lost 7 bases and J lost 3 bases. For the CDR3, the DNA is TGTGCCAGCACGGGGACAGCCGAAGAGACCCAGTACTTC. Its protein is CASTGTAEETQYF.

This chain links TRBV5-1 with TRBJ2-3; TRBD1 matches 10 bases. The CDR3 is made up of 14 amino acids. In germline, CDR1 is SGHRS, CDR2 YFSETQ. V lost 4 bases to trimming and J lost 6 bases; unmatched junction nucleotides: 5. The DNA for the CDR3 is TGCGCCAGCAGCAAGGACAGGGGGGGGGATACGCAGTATTTT. Translation: CASSKDRGGDTQYF.

The chain is built from TRBV6-1 and TRBJ2-7, with TRBD1 identical over 11 bases. Germline-derived CDR1 and CDR2 are MNHNS and SASEGT. J lost 5 bases, V lost 5 bases, and 5 bases had no gene match. The CDR3 is made up of 14 amino acids. The CDR3 DNA reads TGTGCCAGCAGTACCCGGGACAGGGGGGACGAGCAGTACTTC. The encoded protein is CASSTRDRGDEQYF.

This rearrangement joins TRBV28 to TRBJ2-1; TRBD2 is a possible D gene (6 bases). The V gene lost 2 bases and the J gene lost 0 bases, with 8 bases spanning the gap. CDR3 length: 15 residues. Germline V lookup: CDR1 MDHEN, CDR2 SYDVKM. The CDR3 sequence is CASSLGGFSYNEQFF. The CDR3, as DNA: TGTGCCAGCAGTTTAGGGGGGTTCTCCTACAATGAGCAGTTCTTC.

The rearrangement joins TRBV11-2 to TRBJ1-2; tentatively, D is TRBD1 (6 bases). The length of the CDR3 is 15 residues. CDR1 and CDR2 (germline): SGHAT, FQNNGV. Trimming pared 0 bases from V and 8 bases from J, leaving 16 bases between. The CDR3 sequence is CASSLEVGAARGYTF. The CDR3, as DNA: TGTGCCAGCAGCTTAGAGGTGGGGGCAGCGCGGGGCTACACCTTC.

The rearrangement uses TRBV2 and TRBJ1-2, with D perhaps TRBD1 (5 bases). Per germline, CDR1 SNHLY and CDR2 FYNNEI. CDR3 length: 14 residues. V lost 7 bases and J 1 base, leaving 13 bases between the germline ends. The CDR3 sequence: CASITGTFNYGYTF. For the CDR3, the DNA is TGTGCCAGCATTACAGGAACCTTTAACTATGGCTACACCTTC.

The rearrangement joins TRBV27 to TRBJ1-5, with D unresolved. V lost 6 bases, J lost 4 bases, and 7 bases lay in between. The CDR3 is 12 residues long. CDR1 is MNHEY, CDR2 SMNVEV, per germline (reference sequence). CDR3 bases: TGTGCCAGCAGAATCGGGAATCAGCCCCAGCATTTT. Encoded protein: CASRIGNQPQHF.

Details on this clone: The same CDR3 is also encoded by other DNA sequences in this sample. V usage is TRBV4-3 and J usage is TRBJ1-2, with a possible D match to TRBD1 (5 bases). The V and J ends lost 0 bases and 2 bases respectively, with 10 bases between them. Germline V gene sequence: CDR1 LGHNA, CDR2 YSLEER. The CDR3 consists of 15 residues. The CDR3 DNA sequence: TGCGCCAGCAGCCAAGAAGGGCAGGGCAACTATGGCTACACCTTC. Residues: CASSQEGQGNYGYTF.

The genes are TRBV4-1 and TRBJ1-1; 11 bases agree with TRBD1. Germline V lookup: CDR1 MGHRA, CDR2 YSYEKL. V dropped 8 bases and J dropped 8; count of bases not matched to a gene: 19. CDR3 length: 17 amino acids. For the CDR3, the DNA is TGCGCCAGCTCTCACGCCGGGACAGGGGGAGACATTTCCGAAGCTTTCTTT. The encoded protein is CASSHAGTGGDISEAFF.

The DNA of the CDR3 is TGTGCCAGCCGAAGGGGACTAAGGGAAAAACTGTTTTTT. It specifies CASRRGLREKLFF. The rearrangement uses TRBV7-2 and TRBJ1-4, with TRBD1 as a possible D gene (5 bases). The V gene's germline CDR1 is SGHTA and CDR2 FQGNSA. Trimming left V 8 bases short and J 8 bases short, with 15 bases between. The CDR3 extends over 13 amino acids.

This chain uses TRBV28 with TRBJ1-3; 8 bases are shared with TRBD1. With V trimmed by 3 bases and J by 0 bases, 4 bases remained unmatched. Germline lookup yields CDR1 MDHEN and CDR2 SYDVKM. The CDR3 totals 16 residues. The CDR3 region has the DNA TGTGCCAGCAGTTTCAGAACAGGGGGCTCTGGAAACACCATATATTTT. As protein: CASSFRTGGSGNTIYF.

The chain recombines TRBV5-1 with TRBJ1-2; 9 positions agree with TRBD1. Germline V gene lookup returns CDR1 SGHRS and CDR2 YFSETQ. The CDR3 has 17 amino acids. The trim removed 4 bases at V and 0 bases at J, leaving 10 bases unmatched. This chain's CDR3 is CASSPTGQGTSNYGYTF. The CDR3 DNA reads TGCGCCAGCAGCCCGACCGGACAGGGGACTTCTAACTATGGCTACACCTTC.

This chain connects TRBV29-1 to TRBJ1-2; D gene ambiguous. Trimming cost V 5 bases and J 4 bases, with 11 bases left between them. Germline V lookup: CDR1 SQVTM, CDR2 ANQGSEA. The CDR3 is made up of 12 amino acids. CDR3 loop: CSVRLGVYGYTF. The DNA for the CDR3 is TGCAGCGTTAGGTTGGGAGTCTATGGCTACACCTTC.

The genes are TRBV5-6 and TRBJ2-2, with D possibly being TRBD2 (6 bases). The V gene lost 1 base and the J gene lost 5 bases, with 12 bases spanning the gap. The CDR3 runs to 15 residues. The germline CDR1 and CDR2 sequences are SGHDT and YYEEEE. The CDR3 loop reads CASSLRGIRTGELFF. The CDR3 bases are TGTGCCAGCAGCTTGCGCGGGATTCGGACCGGGGAGCTGTTTTTT.

The rearrangement joins TRBV4-2 to TRBJ2-2; D call uncertain. This CDR3 has 21 amino acids. The germline V and J ends were trimmed by 1 base and 1 base, with 25 bases remaining between them. Germline CDR1 LGHNA, CDR2 YNFKEQ. The CDR3 nucleotides are TGTGCCAGCAGCCAAGTGTTAGGTGCACGGAGCACCGTGGGGAACACCGGGGAGCTGTTTTTT. Its protein product is CASSQVLGARSTVGNTGELFF.

The J gene is TRBJ2-1, the V gene TRBV9; TRBD2 aligns across 8 bases. Per germline, CDR1 SGDLS and CDR2 YYNGEE. The CDR3 is 16 residues long. Trimming cost V 6 bases and J 0 bases; bases outside gene matches: 8. CDR3 in amino acids: CASTLGGGSSYNEQFF. Written as DNA, the CDR3 is TGTGCCAGCACTTTGGGCGGGGGGAGCTCCTACAATGAGCAGTTCTTC. Full variable domain (rest looked up from reference TRBV9 and TRBJ2-1): DSGVTQTPKHLITATGQRVTLRCSPRSGDLSVYWYQQSLDQGLQFLIQYYNGEERAKGNILERFSAQQFPDLHSELNLSSLELGDSALYFCASTLGGGSSYNEQFFGPGTRLTVL.

This chain uses TRBV25-1 with TRBJ2-4; D is uncertain. The V and J ends lost 3 bases and 9 bases respectively, with 12 bases between them. This CDR3 has 13 amino acids. CDR1 is MGHDK and CDR2 is SYGVNS in the germline V gene. The CDR3 spells CASSEQPESIQYF. The CDR3 nucleotides are TGTGCCAGCAGTGAGCAACCCGAGAGCATTCAGTACTTC.

The V and J genes are TRBV6-6 and TRBJ1-1; TRBD1 matches at 8 bases. This CDR3 is built from 13 residues. Unmatched junction bases numbered 7, after V lost 8 bases and J lost 5 bases. Germline-derived CDR1 and CDR2 are MNHNY and SVGAGI (reference sequence). CDR3 sequence: CASAQGARTEAFF. In DNA form, the CDR3 reads TGTGCCAGCGCCCAGGGGGCGCGAACTGAAGCTTTCTTT.

The chain recombines TRBV19 with TRBJ1-2, with 10 bases fitting TRBD1. V lost 5 bases to trimming and J lost 2 bases; unmatched junction nucleotides: 2. The V gene's germline CDR1 is LNHDA and CDR2 SQIVND (reference sequence). The CDR3 is 14 residues long. CDR3 in DNA: TGTGCCAGTAGTCCGGACAGGGGGAACTATGGCTACACCTTC. The encoded protein is CASSPDRGNYGYTF.

This chain uses TRBV7-9 with TRBJ1-2; 7 nucleotides match TRBD1. Germline values: CDR1 SEHNR, CDR2 FQNEAQ (reference sequence). CDR3 size: 15 residues. The ends lost 1 base at V and 6 bases at J; junction bases unmatched: 8. This chain's CDR3 is CASSLEGGRGDGYTF. CDR3 nucleotides: TGTGCCAGCAGCTTAGAAGGGGGCCGTGGTGATGGCTACACCTTC.

This clone occurred once. The V gene is TRBV7-9, the J gene TRBJ2-5; D is perhaps TRBD1 (6 bases). CDR3 size: 13 residues. V was shortened by 2 bases and J by 5 bases, with 9 bases between the two germline ends. Looked up from germline, CDR1 is SEHNR and CDR2 is FQNEAQ (reference sequence). The CDR3 DNA reads as TGTGCCAGCAGCTTAATGGGGGCTGAGACCCAGTACTTC. Translated, it gives CASSLMGAETQYF.

The genes are TRBV12-2 and TRBJ1-4; TRBD1 reflects the table's D call only, with no check against the DNA. TRBV12-2 is an annotated pseudogene. This CDR3 has 15 residues. CDR3 protein: CASRKRGSANEKLFF. The CDR3 nucleotides are TGTGCAAGTCGCAAAAGGGGCAGCGCTAATGAAAAACTGTTTTTT.

In regard to this clone: The junction and the germline gene differ at one end; a read error may be behind it. The rearrangement links TRBV7-7 to TRBJ2-2; weak D call: TRBD1 (6 bases). This CDR3 has 16 residues. The germline V gene has CDR1 SSHAT and CDR2 FNYEAQ (reference sequence). In nucleotides, the CDR3 is TGTGCTAGCAGCTTAACAAAGGGGGAAGGGCCCGGGGAGCTGTTTTTT. Its protein product is CASSLTKGEGPGELFF.

The CDR3 DNA is TGTGCCAGCAGTGAAGAGGGCTTTCAGGGGAATTCACCCCTCCACTTT. It translates to CASSEEGFQGNSPLHF. The V gene is TRBV6-1, the J gene TRBJ1-6, with D tentatively TRBD1 (6 bases). CDR1 and CDR2 (germline): MNHNS, SASEGT. V was clipped by 1 base and J by 7 bases, with 14 bases between them. The CDR3 is made up of 16 amino acids.

This clone has only one observation. The V and J genes are TRBV7-2 and TRBJ2-3, with D unclear. V dropped 2 bases and J dropped 1 base, with 10 bases sitting between them. CDR3 length: 15 residues. CDR1 SGHTA and CDR2 FQGNSA come from the germline V gene. The CDR3 region is CASSLTTGGTDTQYF. DNA of the CDR3: TGTGCCAGCAGCTTAACTACCGGTGGCACAGATACGCAGTATTTT.

The V call is TRBV21-1, the J call TRBJ1-6; TRBD1, the table's D call, was not compared with the DNA. TRBV21-1 is shown as a pseudogene. The CDR3 has 17 residues. The CDR3 sequence: CASSPRGTGEGDSPLHF. As DNA, the CDR3 is TGTGCCAGCAGCCCCAGAGGGACAGGGGAAGGAGATTCACCCCTCCACTTT.

This clone has only one observation. This chain uses TRBV5-1 with TRBJ2-1; 9 nucleotides align to TRBD2. V trimming: 2 bases; J trimming: 9 bases; junction bases outside the gene matches: 12. Looked up from germline, CDR1 is SGHRS and CDR2 is YFSETQ. This CDR3 is built from 16 residues. This chain's CDR3 is CASSFRSGGPRGEQFF. The CDR3, as DNA: TGCGCCAGCAGCTTTCGTAGCGGGGGCCCTCGGGGTGAGCAGTTCTTC.